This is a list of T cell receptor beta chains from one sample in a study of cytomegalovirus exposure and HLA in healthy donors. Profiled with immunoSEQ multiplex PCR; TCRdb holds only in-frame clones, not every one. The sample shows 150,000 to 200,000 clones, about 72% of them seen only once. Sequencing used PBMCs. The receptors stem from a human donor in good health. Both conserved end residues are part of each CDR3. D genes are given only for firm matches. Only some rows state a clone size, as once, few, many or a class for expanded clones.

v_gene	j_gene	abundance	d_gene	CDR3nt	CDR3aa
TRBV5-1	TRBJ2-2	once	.	TGCGCCAGCAGCTTGGGGGATAGGGGGAACACCGGGGAGCTGTTTTTT	CASSLGDRGNTGELFF
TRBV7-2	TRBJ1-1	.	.	TGTGCCAGCAGCTTTACAGCCTCCACAAACACTGAAGCTTTCTTT	CASSFTASTNTEAFF
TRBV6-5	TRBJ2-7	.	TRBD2	TGTGCCAGCAGTTACTCGAAGGGGAGGGCCTACGAGCAGTACTTC	CASSYSKGRAYEQYF
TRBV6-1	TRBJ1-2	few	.	TGTGCCAGCAGTGGATTTACGCAGGGCCCGAACTATGGCTACACCTTC	CASSGFTQGPNYGYTF
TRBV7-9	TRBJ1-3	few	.	TGTGCCAGCAGCCCGAGGGAGGCTGGAAACACCATATATTTT	CASSPREAGNTIYF
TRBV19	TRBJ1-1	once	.	TGTGCCAGTAGTATTAACAGTGGAAACACTGAAGCTTTCTTT	CASSINSGNTEAFF
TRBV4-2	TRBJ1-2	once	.	TGTGCCAGCAGCCAAGATCCCCCGGCTAACTATGGCTACACCTTC	CASSQDPPANYGYTF
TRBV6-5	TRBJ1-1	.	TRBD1	TGTGCCAGCAGTCCCCGACAGGGGAACACTGAAGCTTTCTTT	CASSPRQGNTEAFF
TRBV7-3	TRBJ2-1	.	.	TGTGCCAGCAGCTTAAAAGGGGGGACAGAGCACAATGAGCAGTTCTTC	CASSLKGGTEHNEQFF
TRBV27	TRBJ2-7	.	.	TGTGCCAGCAGTTTCATGGGCGCCGACGAGCAGTACTTC	CASSFMGADEQYF
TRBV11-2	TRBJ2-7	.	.	TGTGCCAGCAGCCGCGGTACCTACGAGCAGTACTTC	CASSRGTYEQYF
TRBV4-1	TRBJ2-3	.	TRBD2	TGCGCCAGCAGCCAAGTGCGGACTAGCGGGGGTGCAGATACGCAGTATTTT	CASSQVRTSGGADTQYF
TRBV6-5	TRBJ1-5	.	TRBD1	TGTGCCAGCAGACGCCGGGACAGGGATCAGCCCCAGCATTTT	CASRRRDRDQPQHF
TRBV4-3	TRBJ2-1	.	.	TGCGCCAGCAGCCATGGCAACGCGGAGATGAATGAGCAGTTCTTC	CASSHGNAEMNEQFF
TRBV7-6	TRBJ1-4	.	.	TGTGCCAGCAGCTTTAGTCCCGAAGGGGTCGATGAAAAACTGTTTTTT	CASSFSPEGVDEKLFF
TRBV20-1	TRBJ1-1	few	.	TGCAGTGCCGTCCCTCGGGGTGAAGCTTTCTTT	CSAVPRGEAFF
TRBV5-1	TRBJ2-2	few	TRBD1	TGCGCCAGCAGCCTGACAGGGGTGAACACCGGGGAGCTGTTTTTT	CASSLTGVNTGELFF
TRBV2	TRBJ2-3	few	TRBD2	TGTGCCAGCCCTATTAGGCTAGCGGGGAACGATGCCAGCACAGATACGCAGTATTTT	CASPIRLAGNDASTDTQYF
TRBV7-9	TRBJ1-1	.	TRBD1	TGTGCCAGCAGCTTTCTCGGGACAGGGGGGATGAACACTGAAGCTTTCTTT	CASSFLGTGGMNTEAFF
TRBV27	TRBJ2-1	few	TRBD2	TGTGCCAGCAGTATCATGCCGGGACTAGCTGAGGAGCAGTTCTTC	CASSIMPGLAEEQFF
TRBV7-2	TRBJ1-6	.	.	TGTGCCAGCAGCTTAGAAGGGGAAGGGAATTCACCCCTCCACTTT	CASSLEGEGNSPLHF
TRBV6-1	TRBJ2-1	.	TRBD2	TGTGCCAGCCCCCCATCGGGAGGGGTGCATGAGCAGTTCTTC	CASPPSGGVHEQFF
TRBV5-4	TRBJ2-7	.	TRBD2	TGTGCCAGCAGCTCCGGGACTACCTCCTACGAGCAGTACTTC	CASSSGTTSYEQYF
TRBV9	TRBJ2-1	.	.	TGTGCCAGCAGCGGACGCCCAGGGCAGGGGCGAATCAATGAGCAGTTCTTC	CASSGRPGQGRINEQFF
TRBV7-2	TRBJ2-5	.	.	TGTGCCAGCAGAAGTGGGGGGCAAGAGACCCAGTACTTC	CASRSGGQETQYF
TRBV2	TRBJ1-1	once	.	TGTGTCAGCGGTCCGGTAAGATCAGCTTTCTTT	CVSGPVRSAFF
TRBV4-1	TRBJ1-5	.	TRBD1	TGCGCCAGCAGCCCAGAAAACGGAGGGGGCAGGCAGCCCCAGCATTTT	CASSPENGGGRQPQHF
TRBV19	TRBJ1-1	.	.	TGTGCCAGTAGCAAGCCCGGAGATCTTGAAGCTTTCTTT	CASSKPGDLEAFF
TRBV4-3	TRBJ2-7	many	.	TGCGCCAGCAGCCAAGACGCAGGATTTAACTACGAGCAGTACTTC	CASSQDAGFNYEQYF
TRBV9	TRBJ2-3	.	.	TGTGCCAGCAGCGTAGGTAGTTCAGATACGCAGTATTTT	CASSVGSSDTQYF
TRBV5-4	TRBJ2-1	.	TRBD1	TGTGCCAGCAGCGTGGACAGGGGTGGAAATGAGCAGTTCTTC	CASSVDRGGNEQFF
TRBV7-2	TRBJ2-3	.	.	TGTGCCAGCAGCTTAGTACATAGCACAGATACGCAGTATTTT	CASSLVHSTDTQYF
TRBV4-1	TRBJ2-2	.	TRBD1	TGCGCCAGCAGCCACCCTAGGGCCCCTGACAGGGGGCTTGACACCGGGGAGCTGTTTTTT	CASSHPRAPDRGLDTGELFF
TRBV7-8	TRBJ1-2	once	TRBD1	TGTGCCAGCAGCATGGGGACAGGGGTTGGCTACACCTTC	CASSMGTGVGYTF
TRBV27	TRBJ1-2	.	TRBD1	TGTGCCAGCAGCCGGGACAGTAACTATGGCTACACCTTC	CASSRDSNYGYTF
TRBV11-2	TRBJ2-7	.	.	TGTGCCAGCAGCTGGGGGGGCGCCTACGAGCAGTACTTC	CASSWGGAYEQYF
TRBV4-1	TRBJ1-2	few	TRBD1	TGCGCCAGCAGCCTTCTCGGGACAGGGAGGCTTAACTATGGCTACACCTTC	CASSLLGTGRLNYGYTF
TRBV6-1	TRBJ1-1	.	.	TGTGCCAGCAGTGCACACCATATTACACAGATGAACACTGAAGCTTTCTTT	CASSAHHITQMNTEAFF
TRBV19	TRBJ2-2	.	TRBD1	TGTGCCAGTAGTATGGGACAGGGGTCCGGGGAGCTGTTTTTT	CASSMGQGSGELFF
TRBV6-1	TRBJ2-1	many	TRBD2	TGTGCCAGCACCTTAGCGGGGCGATACAATGAGCAGTTCTTC	CASTLAGRYNEQFF
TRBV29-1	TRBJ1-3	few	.	TGCAGCGTTGAAGATAATACAGGAGGAAACACCATATATTTT	CSVEDNTGGNTIYF
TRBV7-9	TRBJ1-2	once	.	TGTGCCAGCAGCTTAGTCACGGGGGGTGGCTACACCTTC	CASSLVTGGGYTF
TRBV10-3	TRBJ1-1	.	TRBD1	TGTGCCATCAGTGAGTCCCGACAGGGGGCTGCTGAAGCTTTCTTT	CAISESRQGAAEAFF
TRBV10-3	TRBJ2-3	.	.	TGTGCCAACAGTAAGGGGAGCACAGATACGCAGTATTTT	CANSKGSTDTQYF
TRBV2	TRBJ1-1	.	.	TGTGCCAGCAGTGAAGGGGGGGGAGGTGAAGCTTTCTTT	CASSEGGGGEAFF
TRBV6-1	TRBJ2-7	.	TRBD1	TGTGCCAGCAGGTATAGGGACAGGGGTTACGAGCAGTACTTC	CASRYRDRGYEQYF
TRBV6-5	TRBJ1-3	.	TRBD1	TGTGCCAGCAGTCGACAGGGATCTGGAAACACCATATATTTT	CASSRQGSGNTIYF
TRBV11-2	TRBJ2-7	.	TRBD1	TGTGCCAGCAGGAAGGACCGGGGACAGGGGACCTACGAGCAGTACTTC	CASRKDRGQGTYEQYF